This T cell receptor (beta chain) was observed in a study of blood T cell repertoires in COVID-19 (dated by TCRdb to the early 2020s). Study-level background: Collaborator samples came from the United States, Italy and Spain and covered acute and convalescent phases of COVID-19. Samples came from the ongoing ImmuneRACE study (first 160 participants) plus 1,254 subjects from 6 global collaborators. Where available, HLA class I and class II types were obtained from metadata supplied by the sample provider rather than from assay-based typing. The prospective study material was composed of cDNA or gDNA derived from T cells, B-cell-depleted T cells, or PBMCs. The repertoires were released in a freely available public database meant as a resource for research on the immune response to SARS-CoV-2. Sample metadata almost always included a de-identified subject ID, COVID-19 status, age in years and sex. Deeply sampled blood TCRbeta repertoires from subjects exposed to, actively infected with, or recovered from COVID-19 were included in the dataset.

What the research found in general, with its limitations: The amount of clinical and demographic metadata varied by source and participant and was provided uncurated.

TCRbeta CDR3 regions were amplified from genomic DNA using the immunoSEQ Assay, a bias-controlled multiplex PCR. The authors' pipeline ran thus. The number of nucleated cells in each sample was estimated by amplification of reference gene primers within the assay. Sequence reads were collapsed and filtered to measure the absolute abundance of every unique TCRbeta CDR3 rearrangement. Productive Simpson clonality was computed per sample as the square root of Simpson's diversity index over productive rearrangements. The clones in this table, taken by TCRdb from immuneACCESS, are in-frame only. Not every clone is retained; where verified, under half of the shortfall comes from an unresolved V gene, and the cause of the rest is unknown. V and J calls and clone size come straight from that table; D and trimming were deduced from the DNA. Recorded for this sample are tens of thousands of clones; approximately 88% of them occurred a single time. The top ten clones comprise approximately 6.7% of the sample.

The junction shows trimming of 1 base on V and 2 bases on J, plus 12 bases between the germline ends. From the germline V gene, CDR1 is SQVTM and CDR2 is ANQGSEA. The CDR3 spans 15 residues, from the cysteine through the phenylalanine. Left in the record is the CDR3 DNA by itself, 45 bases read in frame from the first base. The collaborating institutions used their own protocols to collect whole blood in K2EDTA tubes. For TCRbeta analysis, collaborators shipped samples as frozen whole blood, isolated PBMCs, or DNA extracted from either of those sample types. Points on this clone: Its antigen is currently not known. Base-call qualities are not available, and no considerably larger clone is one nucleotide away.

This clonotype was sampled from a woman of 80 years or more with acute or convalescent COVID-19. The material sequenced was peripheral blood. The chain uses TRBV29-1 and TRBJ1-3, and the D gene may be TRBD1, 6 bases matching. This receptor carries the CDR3 CSVEGQGLTGNTIYF. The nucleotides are TGCAGCGTTGAAGGCCAGGGGTTAACTGGAAACACCATATATTTT.